These 28 T cell receptor beta chains were sequenced from one sample in a study. TCRdb re-called the 5' RACE reads through MiXCR, storing one row per CDR3 protein. The top ten hold approximately 2.1% of the sample, which has nearly 55,000 distinct CDR3 sequences, 15% to 20% seen once. The sequenced material came from naive CD4+ T cells sorted from blood. As for subset: naive CD4+ T cells, CD4+CD45RA+CD25-. The source of these receptors is a female donor with breast cancer.

This clonotype came up a few times. The J gene is TRBJ1-1, the V gene TRBV12-3 or TRBV12-4, with a possible D match to TRBD1 (5 bases). Trimming cost V 5 bases and J 1 base, with 17 bases left between them. This CDR3 comprises 16 residues. CDR3 amino acids: CASSPRGTQKNTEAFF. The CDR3 bases are TGTGCCAGCAGTCCGCGGGGCACCCAGAAGAACACTGAAGCTTTCTTT.

This clonotype was seen a few times. This chain connects TRBV29-1 to TRBJ2-1; D is ambiguous. The CDR3 is made up of 13 amino acids. V dropped 7 bases and J dropped 4 bases, with 14 bases sitting between them. Per germline, CDR1 SQVTM and CDR2 ANQGSEA. CDR3 coding DNA: TGCAGCGGGCAGGCTACGCCTTACAATGAGCAGTTCTTC. This encodes CSGQATPYNEQFF.

This clonotype was detected only a few times. The chain carries TRBV7-9 and TRBJ1-2; D remains unclear. The V gene lost 5 bases and the J gene lost 4 bases, with 11 bases spanning the gap. Germline-derived CDR1 and CDR2 are SEHNR and FQNEAQ (reference sequence). The length of the CDR3 is 13 residues. The CDR3 protein is CASSPGLSYGYTF. CDR3 nucleotides: TGTGCCAGCAGCCCGGGCCTTTCCTATGGCTACACCTTC.

This sequence joins TRBV28 and TRBJ1-5; D not certain. The CDR3 consists of 18 residues. The V end lost 5 bases, the J end lost 2 bases, and 22 bases lay between the germline ends. Per germline, CDR1 MDHEN and CDR2 SYDVKM. The CDR3 bases are TGTGCCAGCAGTCCGACATGGGTAAGGGTCTACGGCAATCAGCCCCAGCATTTT. Translated, it gives CASSPTWVRVYGNQPQHF. Based on the CDR3 plus reference TRBV28 and TRBJ1-5, the full variable domain is DVKVTQSSRYLVKRTGEKVFLECVQDMDHENMFWYRQDPGLGLRLIYFSYDVKMKEKGDIPEGYSVSREKKERFSLILESASTNQTSMYLCASSPTWVRVYGNQPQHFGDGTRLSIL.

This clonotype was seen ten or more times. V is TRBV12-3 or TRBV12-4 and J is TRBJ1-3, with 7 bases aligning to TRBD1. The V gene end was trimmed by 4 bases and the J gene end by 0 bases; junction bases not matched to a gene: 3. The CDR3 loop spans 15 amino acids. The CDR3 spells CASSSRTGSGNTIYF. The CDR3 nucleotides read TGTGCCAGCAGTTCCCGGACAGGCTCTGGAAACACCATATATTTT.

This clonotype was counted many times. The chain couples TRBV6-5 to TRBJ1-2, with D perhaps TRBD1 (6 bases). V was pared by 6 bases and J by 3 bases, with 20 bases between. Germline CDR1 and CDR2: MNHEY and SVGAGI. The CDR3 spans 16 residues. CDR3 loop: CASSRGAGGQDYGYTF. The CDR3 bases are TGTGCCAGCAGCCGCGGGGCGGGGGGCCAGGACTATGGCTACACCTTC.

Note on this clonotype: The junction and the germline gene differ at one end; a read error may be behind it. The chain is built from TRBV11-2 and TRBJ1-5; D is unresolved. Germline CDR1 is SGHAT and CDR2 is FQNNGV. The CDR3 contains 13 residues. DNA for the CDR3: TGTGCCAGCAGCTTAGCACCCCAGCAGCCCCGGCATTTT. This sequence encodes CASSLAPQQPRHF.

This clonotype was detected many times. The chain is built from TRBV7-8 and TRBJ1-5, with TRBD1 identical over 7 bases. CDR3 length: 14 residues. Trimming at V came to 1 base and at J to 5 bases, leaving 2 bases not matched to a gene. Germline V gene sequence: CDR1 SGHVS, CDR2 FQNEAQ. The CDR3 is CASSLEGQHQPQHF. The CDR3 DNA is TGTGCCAGCAGCTTAGAGGGACAGCATCAGCCCCAGCATTTT.

In its sample, this clonotype was seen a few times. The gene calls are TRBV28 and TRBJ1-1; D might be TRBD1 (5 bases). Trimming removed 3 bases from V and 10 bases from J, with 12 bases in between. The CDR3 loop spans 12 amino acids. The germline V gene has CDR1 MDHEN and CDR2 SYDVKM. In DNA form, the CDR3 reads TGTGCCAGCAGTTTGGAGGGGCTAGCAGCTTTCTTT. Its translation: CASSLEGLAAFF.

This clonotype was counted many times. The J gene is TRBJ1-2, the V gene TRBV4-2; 10 nucleotides align to TRBD1. Germline trimming cut 2 bases from V and 7 bases from J; bases unmatched to any gene: 4. The CDR3 sequence is 14 residues long. Germline loops: CDR1 LGHNA, CDR2 YNFKEQ. The CDR3 sequence is CASSQRQGARGYTF. For the CDR3, the DNA is TGTGCCAGCAGCCAAAGACAGGGGGCGCGTGGCTACACCTTC.

This clonotype occurred a few times. A junction boundary mismatches the germline segment, possibly from a read error. V gene TRBV20-1 combines with J gene TRBJ2-7; the match to TRBD2 covers 11 bases. The CDR3 has 15 amino acids. Per the germline V gene, CDR1 is DFQATT and CDR2 is SNEGSKA (reference sequence). CDR3: CSAPPYSGRVYGQYF. The CDR3 DNA follows: TGCAGTGCCCCACCTTATAGCGGGAGGGTCTACGGGCAGTACTTC.

The sample holds a few counts of this clonotype. The chain couples TRBV7-9 to TRBJ2-1, with D perhaps TRBD1 or TRBD2 (5 bases each). V was pared by 2 bases and J by 10 bases, with 9 bases between. The CDR3 has 12 amino acids. The germline V gene encodes CDR1 SEHNR and CDR2 FQNEAQ (reference sequence). CDR3 sequence reads: CASSLMGDEQFF. Written as DNA, the CDR3 is TGTGCCAGCAGCTTAATGGGGGACGAGCAGTTCTTC.

On this clonotype: A much bigger clone sits one base away, suggesting this may be a read error. This chain joins TRBV9 and TRBJ1-1, with D maybe TRBD1 (5 bases). CDR1 is SGDLS, CDR2 YYNGEE, per germline. The CDR3 extends over 14 amino acids. V lost 4 bases and J 7 bases, leaving 17 bases between the germline ends. In DNA form, the CDR3 reads TGTGCCAGCAGCCCCTGGGGGGAAGCTGGTGAAGCTTTCTTT. Translated, it gives CASSPWGEAGEAFF.

This clonotype has just one count. V gene TRBV21-1 combines with J gene TRBJ2-4; the D call in the table, TRBD1, was not verified against the DNA. TRBV21-1 is given as a pseudogene. The CDR3 has 15 residues. The CDR3 DNA is TGTGCCAGCACCCGGTGGGGGGCTACCAAAAGCATTCAGTACTTC. Translating gives CASTRWGATKSIQYF.

The table lists this clonotype with many counts. This chain uses TRBV18 with TRBJ1-2, with D unresolved. The CDR3 totals 12 residues. V was shortened by 4 bases and J by 7 bases, with 10 bases between the two germline ends. Germline V gene sequence: CDR1 KGHSH, CDR2 LQKENI. CDR3 sequence (DNA): TGTGCCAGCTCACACAGCCCTCCTGGCTACACCTTC. Translating gives CASSHSPPGYTF.

Of note for this clonotype: The junction departs from the called germline gene at one end, perhaps through a read error. The V call is TRBV5-1, the J call TRBJ2-1, with D maybe TRBD1 (6 bases). Germline CDR1 and CDR2: SGHRS and YFSETQ. This CDR3 is built from 14 residues. The chain's CDR3 is CASHRQESDNGQFF. The CDR3 coding sequence is TGCGCCAGCCATAGACAGGAGTCCGACAATGGGCAGTTCTTC.

This clonotype has only a few counts. The V call is TRBV7-9, the J call TRBJ2-3; D not certain. The V end lost 5 bases, the J end lost 5 bases, and 11 bases lay between the germline ends. Germline V gene lookup returns CDR1 SEHNR and CDR2 FQNEAQ (reference sequence). This CDR3 has 13 amino acids. CDR3 nucleotides: TGTGCCAGCAGCCCCCGTAGAGTAGATACGCAGTATTTT. Amino acids: CASSPRRVDTQYF.

This clonotype turned up a few times. The J gene is TRBJ2-4, the V gene TRBV6-5; D assignment may be TRBD1 or TRBD2 (7 bases each). CDR3 length equals 13 residues. Looked up from germline, CDR1 is MNHEY and CDR2 is SVGAGI. With 6 bases removed from V and 6 bases from J, the gap between germline ends came to 12 bases. The CDR3 reads CASRGGDRNIQYF. The DNA for the CDR3 is TGTGCCAGCAGGGGAGGGGACAGAAACATTCAGTACTTC.

As regards this clonotype: A much larger clone sits a single nucleotide away, making a read error possible. The chain employs TRBV7-3 and TRBJ1-2; D ambiguous. The germline V and J ends were trimmed by 10 bases and 3 bases, with 18 bases remaining between them. The length of the CDR3 is 14 residues. Germline V gene lookup returns CDR1 SGHTA and CDR2 FQGTGA. The CDR3 nucleotides read TGTGCCAACCCCAGTGCCACCCTTTACTATGGCTACACCTTC. Its protein product is CANPSATLYYGYTF.

The genes are TRBV7-2 and TRBJ1-1; D is perhaps TRBD1 (5 bases). Germline CDR1 and CDR2: SGHTA and FQGNSA. V was trimmed by 3 bases and J by 0 bases, leaving 17 bases between them. The CDR3 consists of 17 residues. The CDR3 region has the DNA TGTGCCAGCAGCTTTCCGGGGCAGGATTGGATGAACACTGAAGCTTTCTTT. Encoded protein: CASSFPGQDWMNTEAFF.

In its sample, this clonotype was seen many times. The chain has TRBV5-1 and TRBJ1-1; 9 bases are shared with TRBD1. Germline V CDR1 and CDR2: SGHRS, YFSETQ. J lost 1 base, V lost 2 bases, and 3 bases had no gene match. This CDR3 comprises 15 residues. The CDR3 coding sequence is TGCGCCAGCAGCTTAACAGGGGGCCGGAACACTGAAGCTTTCTTT. Its translation: CASSLTGGRNTEAFF.

The chain employs TRBV20-1 and TRBJ1-2, with a tentative D call TRBD1 (5 bases). From germline, CDR1 is DFQATT and CDR2 SNEGSKA (reference sequence). The CDR3 contains 13 residues. Trimming left V 3 bases short and J 4 bases short, with 12 bases between. The CDR3 protein is CSAREGPSYGYTF. In nucleotides, the CDR3 is TGCAGTGCTAGGGAGGGGCCATCCTATGGCTACACCTTC.

The chain has TRBV20-1 and TRBJ2-3; 9 bases match TRBD2. J gave up 4 bases and V 6 bases, and 5 bases lay outside the gene matches. Germline CDR1 reads DFQATT; CDR2 reads SNEGSKA (reference sequence). The CDR3 has 13 amino acids. CDR3 amino acids: CSAAGGPADTQYF. DNA for the CDR3: TGCAGTGCGGCGGGAGGGCCCGCAGATACGCAGTATTTT.

This clonotype was picked up a small number of times. V usage is TRBV12-3 or TRBV12-4 and J usage is TRBJ2-5; 12 bases are a match to TRBD1. V lost 3 bases, J lost 4 bases, and 6 bases stayed unmatched. There are 16 residues in the CDR3. DNA of the CDR3: TGTGCCAGCAGTTTTAGGGACAGGGGGCCACGAGAGACCCAGTACTTC. It yields the protein CASSFRDRGPRETQYF.

The V call is TRBV29-1, the J call TRBJ1-4; tentative D call: TRBD1 (6 bases). Trimming shortened V by 7 bases and J by 8 bases, and 17 bases separated the two germline ends. This CDR3 region has 13 residues. Looked up from germline, CDR1 is SQVTM and CDR2 is ANQGSEA. CDR3 region: CSAKVPGEEKLFF. CDR3 coding DNA: TGCAGCGCGAAAGTACCAGGGGAGGAAAAACTGTTTTTT.

In this sample, this clonotype turned up many times. J is TRBJ2-1 and V is TRBV7-9; D perhaps matches TRBD1 (5 bases). The germline V gene has CDR1 SEHNR and CDR2 FQNEAQ (reference sequence). There are 16 residues in the CDR3. Between the trimmed V and J ends, which lost 4 bases and 6 bases, there was a span of 19 bases. The CDR3 region is CASSSPQSGHRNEQFF. As DNA, the CDR3 is TGTGCCAGCAGCTCCCCCCAGTCAGGGCACCGCAATGAGCAGTTCTTC.

V usage is TRBV3-2 and J usage is TRBJ2-3; TRBD1, the table's D call, was not compared with the DNA. TRBV3-2 is a pseudogene segment. The CDR3 length is 15 residues. The CDR3 spells CASSQAGEPPDTQYF. CDR3 nucleotide sequence: TGTGCCAGCAGCCAAGCCGGGGAACCTCCGGATACGCAGTATTTT.

The chain is built from TRBV5-1 and TRBJ2-6, with TRBD1 identical over 9 bases. V shed 4 bases, J shed 2 bases, and the junction held 7 bases outside the gene matches. Germline assignment: CDR1 SGHRS and CDR2 YFSETQ. The CDR3 extends over 17 amino acids. In DNA, the CDR3 is TGCGCCAGCAGCAGGGGACAGGGATTACCTGGGGCCAACGTCCTGACTTTC. This encodes CASSRGQGLPGANVLTF.